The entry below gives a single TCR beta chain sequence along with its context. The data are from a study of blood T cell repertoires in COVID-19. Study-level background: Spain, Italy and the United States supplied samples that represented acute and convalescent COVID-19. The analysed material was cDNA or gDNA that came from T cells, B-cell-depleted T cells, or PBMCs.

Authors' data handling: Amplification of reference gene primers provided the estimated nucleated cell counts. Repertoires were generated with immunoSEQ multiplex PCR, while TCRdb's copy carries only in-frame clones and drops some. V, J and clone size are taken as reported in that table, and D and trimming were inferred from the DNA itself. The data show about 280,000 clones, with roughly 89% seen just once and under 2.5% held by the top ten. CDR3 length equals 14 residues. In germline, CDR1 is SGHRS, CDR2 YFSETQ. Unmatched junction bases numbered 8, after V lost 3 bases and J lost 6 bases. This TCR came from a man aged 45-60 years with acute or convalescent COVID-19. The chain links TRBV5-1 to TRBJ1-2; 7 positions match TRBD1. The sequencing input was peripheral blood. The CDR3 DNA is TGCGCCAGCAGCTCCACAGCCGGGACAGATGGCTACACCTTC. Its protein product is CASSSTAGTDGYTF.